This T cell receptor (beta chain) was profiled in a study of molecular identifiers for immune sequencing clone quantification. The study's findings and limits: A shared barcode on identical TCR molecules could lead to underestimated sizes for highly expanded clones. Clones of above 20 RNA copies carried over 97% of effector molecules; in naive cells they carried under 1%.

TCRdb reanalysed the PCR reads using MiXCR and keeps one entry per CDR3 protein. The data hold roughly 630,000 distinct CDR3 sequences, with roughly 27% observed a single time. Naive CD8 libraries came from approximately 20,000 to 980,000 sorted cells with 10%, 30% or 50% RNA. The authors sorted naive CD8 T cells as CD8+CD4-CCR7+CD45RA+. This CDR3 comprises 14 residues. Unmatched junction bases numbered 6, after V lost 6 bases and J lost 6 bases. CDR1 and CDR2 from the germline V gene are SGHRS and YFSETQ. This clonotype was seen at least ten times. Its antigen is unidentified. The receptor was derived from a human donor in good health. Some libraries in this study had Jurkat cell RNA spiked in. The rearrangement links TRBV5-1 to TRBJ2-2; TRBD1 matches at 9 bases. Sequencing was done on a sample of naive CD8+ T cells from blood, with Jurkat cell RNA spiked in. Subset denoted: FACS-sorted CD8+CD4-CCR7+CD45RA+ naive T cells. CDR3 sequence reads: CASTKGQGAGELFF. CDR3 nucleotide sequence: TGCGCCAGCACCAAGGGACAGGGAGCCGGGGAGCTGTTTTTT. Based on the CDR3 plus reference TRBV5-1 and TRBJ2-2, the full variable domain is KAGVTQTPRYLIKTRGQQVTLSCSPISGHRSVSWYQQTPGQGLQFLFEYFSETQRNKGNFPGRFSGRQFSNSRSEMNVSTLELGDSALYLCASTKGQGAGELFFGEGSRLTVL.